This TCR beta chain was recovered during a study of blood T cell repertoires in COVID-19. Overall study context: From T cells, B-cell-depleted T cells, or PBMCs came the material, which was cDNA or gDNA.

Authors' processing steps: Cell counts per sample came from amplifying reference gene primers. The protocol was immunoSEQ multiplex PCR, while the TCRdb copy is restricted to in-frame clones and leaves out a portion. V, J and clone size are taken as reported in that table, and D and trimming were inferred from the DNA itself. The sample has 100,000 to 150,000 clones; approximately 90% are singletons. This clone appeared once. V was clipped by 5 bases and J by 5 bases; unmatched bases: 5. CDR3 size: 15 residues. Germline V gene lookup returns CDR1 MDHEN and CDR2 SYDVKM. The V call is TRBV28, the J call TRBJ2-5; 13 bases match TRBD2. This TCR came from a man in his fifties with active or convalescent COVID-19. The sequencing input was peripheral blood. CDR3 DNA sequence: TGTGCCAGCAGTCGGACTAGCGGGAGTTTTGAGACCCAGTACTTC. It encodes CASSRTSGSFETQYF.